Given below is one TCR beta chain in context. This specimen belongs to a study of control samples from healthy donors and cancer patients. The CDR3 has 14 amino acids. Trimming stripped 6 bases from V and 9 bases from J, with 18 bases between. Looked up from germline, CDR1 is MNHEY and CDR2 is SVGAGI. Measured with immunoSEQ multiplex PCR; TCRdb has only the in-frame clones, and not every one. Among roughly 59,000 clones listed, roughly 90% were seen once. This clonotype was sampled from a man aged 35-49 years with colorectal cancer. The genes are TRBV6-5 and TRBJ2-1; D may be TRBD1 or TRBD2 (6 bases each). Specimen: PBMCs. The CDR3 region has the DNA TGTGCCAGCAGCGGGGGCGAAAGGGGTGCTGAGCAGTTCTTC. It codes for CASSGGERGAEQFF.